These 2 T cell receptor beta chains originate from one sample sequenced in a study of spatial heterogeneity in lung cancer. Overall study results and limits: Intratumoral expanded alpha and beta TCR counts were found to track tumor mutation counts.

Stated time point: sample taken at primary tumor resection. What these receptors recognize is not known. TCRdb re-derived calls from the 5' RACE reads in MiXCR, one entry per CDR3 protein. Among 5,000 to 7,000 distinct CDR3 sequences listed, about 15% were seen once. The sample in question was lung tumor tissue, obtained at surgery. The receptor set was obtained from a male donor with early-stage non-small cell lung cancer.

This clonotype turned up a few times. The chain links TRBV27 to TRBJ2-7, with D unresolved. V was trimmed by 6 bases and J by 7 bases, leaving 19 bases between them. The length of the CDR3 is 14 residues. Germline V gives CDR1 MNHEY, CDR2 SMNVEV (reference sequence). The DNA of the CDR3 is TGTGCCAGCAGCCTCCTTCCCCCGACGGGTGAGCAGTACTTC. It yields the protein CASSLLPPTGEQYF.

This clonotype is labeled medium-sized. This sequence joins TRBV27 and TRBJ2-5; D uncertain. CDR1 and CDR2 from the germline V gene are MNHEY and SMNVEV (reference sequence). The CDR3 has 14 residues. V was shortened by 5 bases and J by 5 bases, with 15 bases between the two germline ends. CDR3 in DNA: TGTGCCAGCAGTGGCGATCCACTCCAGGAGACCCAGTACTTC. Translation: CASSGDPLQETQYF.